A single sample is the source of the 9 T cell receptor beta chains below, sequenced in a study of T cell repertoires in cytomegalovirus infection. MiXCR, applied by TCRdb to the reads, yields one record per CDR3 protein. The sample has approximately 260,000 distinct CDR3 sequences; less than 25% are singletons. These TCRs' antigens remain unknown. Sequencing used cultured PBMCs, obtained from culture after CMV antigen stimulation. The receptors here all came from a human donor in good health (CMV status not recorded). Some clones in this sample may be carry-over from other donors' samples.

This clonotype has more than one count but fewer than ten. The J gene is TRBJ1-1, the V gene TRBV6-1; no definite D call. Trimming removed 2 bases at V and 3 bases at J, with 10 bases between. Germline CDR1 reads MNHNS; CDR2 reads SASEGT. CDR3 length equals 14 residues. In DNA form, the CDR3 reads TGTGCCAGCAGTGAAAACTCAGGTTACACTGAAGCTTTCTTT. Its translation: CASSENSGYTEAFF.

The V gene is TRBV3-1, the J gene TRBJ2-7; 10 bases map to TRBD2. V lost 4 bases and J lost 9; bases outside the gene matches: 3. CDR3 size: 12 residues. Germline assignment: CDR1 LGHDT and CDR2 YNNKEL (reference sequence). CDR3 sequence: CASSPLAGVQYF. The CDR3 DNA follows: TGTGCCAGCAGCCCGCTAGCGGGAGTGCAGTACTTC.

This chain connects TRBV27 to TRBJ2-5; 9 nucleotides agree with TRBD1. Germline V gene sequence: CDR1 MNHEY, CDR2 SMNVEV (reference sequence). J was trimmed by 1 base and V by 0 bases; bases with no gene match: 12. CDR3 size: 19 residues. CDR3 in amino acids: CASSLSPPGYRGLQETQYF. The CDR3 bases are TGTGCCAGCAGTTTATCCCCCCCCGGGTACAGGGGGCTCCAAGAGACCCAGTACTTC.

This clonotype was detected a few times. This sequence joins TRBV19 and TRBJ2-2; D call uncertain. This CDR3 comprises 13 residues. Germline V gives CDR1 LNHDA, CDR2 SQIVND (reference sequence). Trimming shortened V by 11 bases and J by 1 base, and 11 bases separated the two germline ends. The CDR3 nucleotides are TGTGCCTCCAACTATTGGAACACCGGGGAGCTGTTTTTT. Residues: CASNYWNTGELFF.

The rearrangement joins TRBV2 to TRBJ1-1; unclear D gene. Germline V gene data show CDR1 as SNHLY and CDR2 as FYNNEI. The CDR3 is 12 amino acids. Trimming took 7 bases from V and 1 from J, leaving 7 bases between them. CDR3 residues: CASKRENTEAFF. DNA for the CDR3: TGTGCCAGCAAGAGAGAGAACACTGAAGCTTTCTTT.

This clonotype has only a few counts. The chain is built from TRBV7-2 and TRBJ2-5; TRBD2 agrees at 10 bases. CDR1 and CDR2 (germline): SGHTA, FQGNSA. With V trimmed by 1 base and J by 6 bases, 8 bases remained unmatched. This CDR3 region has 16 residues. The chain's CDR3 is CASSLGVAGGAKTQYF. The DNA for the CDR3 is TGTGCCAGCAGCTTAGGGGTAGCGGGAGGAGCAAAGACCCAGTACTTC.

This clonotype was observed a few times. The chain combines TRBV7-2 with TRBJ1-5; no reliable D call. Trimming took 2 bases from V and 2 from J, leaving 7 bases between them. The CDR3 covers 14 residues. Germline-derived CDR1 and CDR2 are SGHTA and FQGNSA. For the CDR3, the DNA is TGTGCCAGCAGCTTAAACATCGGCAATCAGCCCCAGCATTTT. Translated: CASSLNIGNQPQHF.

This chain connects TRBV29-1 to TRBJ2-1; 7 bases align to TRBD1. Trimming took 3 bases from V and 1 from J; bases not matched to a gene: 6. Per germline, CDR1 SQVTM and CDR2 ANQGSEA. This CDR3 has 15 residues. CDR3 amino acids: CSVDPQGDSYNEQFF. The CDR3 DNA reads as TGCAGCGTTGACCCCCAGGGGGATTCCTACAATGAGCAGTTCTTC.

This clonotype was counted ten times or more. CDR3 DNA: TGTGCCAGCAGCTTCGATCTTAGCGGGATAATCGATGAGCAGTTCTTC. This sequence encodes CASSFDLSGIIDEQFF. V is TRBV7-2 and J is TRBJ2-1; TRBD2 matches at 8 bases. The CDR3 has 16 amino acids. V trimming: 3 bases; J trimming: 8 bases; junction bases outside the gene matches: 12. CDR1 and CDR2 (germline): SGHTA, FQGNSA.